The source of this T cell receptor (beta chain) is a study of cytomegalovirus exposure and HLA in healthy donors. Background on the study: Of all 400 or so donors who were genotyped, roughly 81% belonged to the Caucasian-associated ancestry cluster. Broader study findings: HLA alleles showed associations with around 15,000 TCR beta sequences in a later analysis, at a 0.05 false discovery rate. TRBV6-2, TRBV6-3 and other indistinguishable V segments were excluded.

Researchers ran the PCR with 60 Vbeta and 13 Jbeta primers. TCRdb's copy holds only in-frame clones and misses some; the assay was immunoSEQ multiplex PCR. Counted here are about 76,000 clones, approximately 70% occurring once; the ten biggest clones make up around 10%. Remarks on this clone: Its target is unknown.

The V gene lost 1 base and the J gene lost 0 bases, with 9 bases spanning the gap. CDR1 is SGHVS and CDR2 is FQNEAQ in the germline V gene. CDR3 size: 16 residues. The clonotype comes from a woman aged 40 to 50 in good health and CMV-seropositive. Material: PBMCs. The gene calls are TRBV7-8 and TRBJ1-4; D is uncertain. The CDR3 is CASSLVAPATNEKLFF. For the CDR3, the DNA is TGTGCCAGCAGCTTAGTTGCGCCGGCAACTAATGAAAAACTGTTTTTT. Full variable domain (remainder filled in from reference TRBV7-8 and TRBJ1-4): GAGVSQSPRYKVAKRGQDVALRCDPISGHVSLFWYQQALGQGPEFLTYFQNEAQLDKSGLPSDRFFAERPEGSVSTLKIQRTQQEDSAVYLCASSLVAPATNEKLFFGSGTQLSVL.